This T cell receptor beta chain was documented in a study of Graves' ophthalmopathy and Graves' hyperthyroidism. Findings and limits, study-wide: Thyroid clonotypes that were expanded above 0.001 frequency mostly also appeared in blood. The model achieved 70.59% sensitivity and 72.22% specificity for ophthalmopathy progression.

This clonotype was seen many times. Antigen specificity is unknown. Calling hyperthyroidism stable required that no ophthalmopathy show up within 18 months of follow-up. Orbital computed tomography and thyroid ultrasound, along with TRAb, serum thyroxine and clinical symptoms, underpinned diagnosis. Germline trimming cut 5 bases from V and 3 bases from J; bases unmatched to any gene: 4. The CDR3 extends over 14 amino acids. Beta-chain TCR CDR3 regions were amplified from RNA transcripts. RT-PCR was first run with HTBI primers, then multiplex PCR in a second round. Via MiXCR, TCRdb re-called the multiplex PCR reads, giving one row per CDR3 protein. Of approximately 410,000 distinct CDR3 sequences listed, about 16% were seen once; the top ten hold around 6.6%.

The V call is TRBV12-3 or TRBV12-4, the J call TRBJ1-5, with 7 bases that match TRBD1. Sequenced: peripheral blood. This receptor was taken from a woman younger than 30 with stable Graves' hyperthyroidism. The CDR3 region has the DNA TGTGCCAGCAGTCCGACAGGGTCCAATCAGCCCCAGCATTTT. Protein: CASSPTGSNQPQHF.